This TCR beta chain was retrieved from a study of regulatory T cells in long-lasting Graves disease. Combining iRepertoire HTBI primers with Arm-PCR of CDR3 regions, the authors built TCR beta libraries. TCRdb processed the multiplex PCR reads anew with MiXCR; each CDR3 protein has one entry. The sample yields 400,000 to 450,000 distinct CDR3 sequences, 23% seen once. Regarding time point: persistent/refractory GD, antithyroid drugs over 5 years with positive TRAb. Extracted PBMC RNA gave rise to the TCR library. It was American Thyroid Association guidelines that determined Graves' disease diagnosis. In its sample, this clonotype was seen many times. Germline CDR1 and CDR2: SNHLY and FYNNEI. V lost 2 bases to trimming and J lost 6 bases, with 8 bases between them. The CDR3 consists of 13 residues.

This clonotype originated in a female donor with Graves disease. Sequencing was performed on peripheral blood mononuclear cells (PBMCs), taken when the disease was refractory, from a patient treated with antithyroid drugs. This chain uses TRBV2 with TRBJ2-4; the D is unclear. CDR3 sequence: CASSERKGNIQYF. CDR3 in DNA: TGTGCCAGCAGTGAAAGGAAGGGAAACATTCAGTACTTC.